Following are 31 T cell receptor beta chains from one sample sequenced in a study of blood T cell repertoires in COVID-19. Data came from immunoSEQ multiplex PCR; TCRdb stores just in-frame clones and leaves some out. The profile shows fewer than 100,000 clones, 87% of them singletons. Sequenced material: peripheral blood. These receptors all come from a human donor with acute or convalescent COVID-19. The donor label of this sample is uncertain.

In DNA form, the CDR3 reads TGTGCCACCATTGGGGACTGGAGCAATCAGCCCCAGCATTTT. As protein: CATIGDWSNQPQHF. The chain carries TRBV15 and TRBJ1-5; possible D gene TRBD1, 5 bases. This CDR3 region has 14 residues. CDR1 LNHNV and CDR2 YYDKDF come from the germline V gene (reference sequence). The V gene lost 7 bases and the J gene lost 1 base, with 11 bases spanning the gap.

CDR3 nucleotides: TGTGCCAGCTCACTAGCGGGGGGGCTCGGAGAGACCCAGTACTTC. This gives the protein CASSLAGGLGETQYF. This chain uses TRBV18 with TRBJ2-5, with 11 bases identical to TRBD2. The CDR3 is 15 amino acids. The germline CDR1 and CDR2 sequences are KGHSH and LQKENI. With 4 bases clipped from V and 4 bases from J, the junction kept 5 bases outside the gene matches. Full variable domain (outside the CDR3, taken from reference TRBV18 and TRBJ2-5): NAGVMQNPRHLVRRRGQEARLRCSPMKGHSHVYWYRQLPEEGLKFMVYLQKENIIDESGMPKERFSAEFPKEGPSILRIQQVVRGDSAAYFCASSLAGGLGETQYFGPGTRLLVL.

CDR3 bases: TGTGCCATTACCCGGGACAGGGGCACAGATACGCAGTATTTT. Its protein product is CAITRDRGTDTQYF. The rearrangement joins TRBV21-1 to TRBJ2-3; TRBD1, the table's D call, was not compared with the DNA. TRBV21-1 is given as a pseudogene. The CDR3 runs to 14 residues.

This chain connects TRBV7-8 to TRBJ1-1, with 7 bases that match TRBD1. Germline V gene lookup returns CDR1 SGHVS and CDR2 FQNEAQ. V lost 4 bases to trimming and J lost 3 bases; unmatched junction nucleotides: 11. The CDR3 has 16 amino acids. DNA of the CDR3: TGTGCCAGCAGCTCTCCTCGGACAGGATATTACACTGAAGCTTTCTTT. Its translation is CASSSPRTGYYTEAFF.

The chain carries TRBV19 and TRBJ1-2; 7 positions match TRBD1. V was pared by 5 bases and J by 4 bases, with 7 bases of the junction left unmatched. The CDR3 is 14 residues long. Germline CDR1 is LNHDA and CDR2 is SQIVND (reference sequence). CDR3 residues: CASSAQGVAYGYTF. The CDR3, as DNA: TGTGCCAGTAGTGCTCAGGGGGTGGCCTATGGCTACACCTTC.

The V gene is TRBV2, the J gene TRBJ1-5; D is unresolved. The CDR3 loop spans 14 amino acids. The V and J ends lost 3 bases and 2 bases respectively, with 8 bases between them. The germline gives CDR1 SNHLY, CDR2 FYNNEI. The CDR3 DNA reads TGTGCCAGCAGTGAGAACGGGGGCAATCAGCCCCAGCATTTT. Encoded protein: CASSENGGNQPQHF.

The chain joins TRBV5-1 to TRBJ2-1; tentative D call: TRBD1 (5 bases). Germline lookup yields CDR1 SGHRS and CDR2 YFSETQ. The V end lost 2 bases, the J end lost 10 bases, and 19 bases lay between the germline ends. This CDR3 is 15 amino acids long. Written as DNA, the CDR3 is TGCGCCAGCAGCTTCCAGGGTGCCGGATCAATCGAGCAGTTCTTC. It yields the protein CASSFQGAGSIEQFF.

The CDR3 region is CASSQSGNGAEAFF. DNA for the CDR3: TGTGCCAGCAGCCAATCCGGGAATGGGGCTGAAGCTTTCTTT. This chain uses TRBV3-1 (or the pseudogene TRBV3-2) with TRBJ1-1; no clear D gene. Trimming cost V 2 bases and J 6 bases, with 13 bases left between them. CDR1 is LGHDT, CDR2 YNNKEL, per germline (reference sequence). CDR3 length equals 14 residues.

V gene TRBV2 combines with J gene TRBJ2-1, with D tentatively TRBD2 (6 bases). The CDR3 spans 15 residues. V shed 6 bases and J shed 2 bases, with 14 bases lying between them. Germline V gives CDR1 SNHLY, CDR2 FYNNEI. The CDR3 is CASRKEGVAYNEQFF. DNA for the CDR3: TGTGCCAGCAGGAAGGAGGGTGTTGCCTACAATGAGCAGTTCTTC.

This chain links TRBV6-6 with TRBJ1-4; 7 bases are a match to TRBD1. Unmatched junction bases numbered 5, after V lost 5 bases and J lost 8 bases. Germline V CDR1 and CDR2: MNHNY, SVGAGI (reference sequence). The CDR3 is 13 amino acids. CDR3 in amino acids: CASSNRGWEKLFF. In nucleotides, the CDR3 is TGTGCCAGCAGTAACAGGGGTTGGGAAAAACTGTTTTTT.

The chain combines TRBV30 with TRBJ2-1, with 10 bases matching TRBD2. CDR1 is GTSNPN and CDR2 is SVGIG in the germline V gene (reference sequence). The CDR3 length is 14 residues. Losses at the gene ends were 5 bases for V and 6 bases for J; bases not matched to a gene: 7. The CDR3 reads CAWVSGGLFNEQFF. CDR3 DNA: TGTGCCTGGGTTAGCGGGGGGTTATTCAATGAGCAGTTCTTC.

This sequence joins TRBV5-1 and TRBJ1-2, with TRBD1 matching 8 bases. The CDR3 consists of 15 residues. Germline CDR1 is SGHRS and CDR2 is YFSETQ. V dropped 3 bases and J dropped 0; count of bases not matched to a gene: 4. The DNA of the CDR3 is TGCGCCAGCAGCTCTTCGGACAGGGCTAACTATGGCTACACCTTC. Translated: CASSSSDRANYGYTF. Full variable domain (remainder filled in from reference TRBV5-1 and TRBJ1-2): KAGVTQTPRYLIKTRGQQVTLSCSPISGHRSVSWYQQTPGQGLQFLFEYFSETQRNKGNFPGRFSGRQFSNSRSEMNVSTLELGDSALYLCASSSSDRANYGYTFGSGTRLTVV.

The V and J genes are TRBV5-5 and TRBJ1-5; 10 positions match TRBD1. This CDR3 spans 15 amino acids. The V segment lost 3 bases and the J segment 4 bases; nucleotides outside the gene matches: 4. Germline values: CDR1 SGHKS, CDR2 YYEKEE (reference sequence). In nucleotides, the CDR3 is TGTGCCAGCAGCTCCGGGACAGGGGAAAATCAGCCCCAGCATTTT. Amino acids: CASSSGTGENQPQHF.

The chain joins TRBV6-5 to TRBJ1-5, with TRBD1 identical over 7 bases. Germline CDR1 MNHEY, CDR2 SVGAGI. The CDR3 runs 16 residues. V lost 4 bases to trimming and J lost 0 bases; unmatched junction nucleotides: 6. This chain's CDR3 is CASSLGQQYSNQPQHF. In DNA form, the CDR3 reads TGTGCCAGCAGTTTGGGACAGCAATATAGCAATCAGCCCCAGCATTTT.

The chain couples TRBV7-9 to TRBJ1-6; D gene uncertain. V lost 5 bases and J lost 10, with 9 bases in between. The CDR3 extends over 12 amino acids. Germline-derived CDR1 and CDR2 are SEHNR and FQNEAQ (reference sequence). CDR3 sequence (DNA): TGTGCCAGCAGCACGACAAGCTCACCCCTCCACTTT. Its translation is CASSTTSSPLHF.

This sequence joins TRBV21-1 and TRBJ1-5; the table gives TRBD1 as D, unverified against the DNA. TRBV21-1 is labeled a pseudogene. The CDR3 is made up of 15 amino acids. In nucleotides, the CDR3 is TGTGCCAGCAGACTACTGACAGGGAAGGAACAGCCCCAGCATTTT. Its translation is CASRLLTGKEQPQHF.

In nucleotides, the CDR3 is TGTGCCACACGGAGCTCTGGGGCCAACGTCCTGACTTTC. Translation gives CATRSSGANVLTF. The chain couples TRBV24-1 to TRBJ2-6, with D unclear. The V and J ends lost 10 bases and 0 bases respectively, with 6 bases between them. The CDR3 covers 13 residues. Germline CDR1 reads KGHDR; CDR2 reads SFDVKD.

The chain combines TRBV25-1 with TRBJ2-7, with 10 bases fitting TRBD1. The V segment lost 0 bases and the J segment 4 bases; nucleotides outside the gene matches: 3. The CDR3 sequence is 15 residues long. Germline CDR1 MGHDK, CDR2 SYGVNS. Here the CDR3 DNA reads TGTGCCAGCAGTGAATACCGGACAGGGGGATACGAGCAGTACTTC. Translation gives CASSEYRTGGYEQYF.

The chain has TRBV4-2 and TRBJ2-2; possible D gene TRBD1, 7 bases. The V end was cut by 8 bases, the J end by 8 bases, with 15 bases between. Germline V gene data show CDR1 as LGHNA and CDR2 as YNFKEQ. The CDR3 sequence is 13 residues long. CDR3 amino acids: CASSGGIRGELFF. The CDR3 nucleotides are TGTGCCAGCTCAGGGGGGATCAGGGGGGAGCTGTTTTTT.

The rearrangement uses TRBV19 and TRBJ2-7; 8 bases map to TRBD1. Germline lookup yields CDR1 LNHDA and CDR2 SQIVND (reference sequence). The CDR3 extends over 14 amino acids. V lost 9 bases to trimming and J lost 3 bases; unmatched junction nucleotides: 10. CDR3 sequence reads: CASQLSTGDYEQYF. CDR3 nucleotide sequence: TGTGCCAGCCAACTCTCGACAGGGGACTACGAGCAGTACTTC.

The chain carries TRBV19 and TRBJ2-2; 12 positions agree with TRBD2. Germline-derived CDR1 and CDR2 are LNHDA and SQIVND (reference sequence). V lost 6 bases and J lost 3; bases outside the gene matches: 8. The length of the CDR3 is 17 residues. The chain's CDR3 is CASSMTSGGPYTGELFF. CDR3 nucleotides: TGTGCCAGTAGCATGACTAGCGGGGGCCCTTACACCGGGGAGCTGTTTTTT.

This chain uses TRBV5-4 with TRBJ2-1; 11 bases agree with TRBD2. The J segment lost 6 bases and the V segment lost 4 bases, leaving 6 bases of the junction unmatched. Germline CDR1 SGHNT, CDR2 YYREEE (reference sequence). This CDR3 is 15 amino acids long. The CDR3 bases are TGTGCCAGCAGCGCCGAACTAGCGGGGGTCAATGAGCAGTTCTTC. Amino acid sequence: CASSAELAGVNEQFF. Full variable domain (rest looked up from reference TRBV5-4 and TRBJ2-1): ETGVTQSPTHLIKTRGQQVTLRCSSQSGHNTVSWYQQALGQGPQFIFQYYREEENGRGNFPPRFSGLQFPNYSSELNVNALELDDSALYLCASSAELAGVNEQFFGPGTRLTVL.

The chain links TRBV7-9 to TRBJ1-1, with 9 bases aligning to TRBD1. Germline loops: CDR1 SEHNR, CDR2 FQNEAQ (reference sequence). Trimming removed 2 bases from V and 3 bases from J; junction bases left unmatched: 10. The length of the CDR3 is 17 residues. The CDR3 spells CASSLPQGAVIDTEAFF. The CDR3 nucleotides are TGTGCCAGCAGCTTACCACAGGGGGCGGTTATTGACACTGAAGCTTTCTTT.

V and J are TRBV5-1 and TRBJ2-7; D is perhaps TRBD1 (6 bases). CDR1 SGHRS and CDR2 YFSETQ come from the germline V gene. The CDR3 extends over 15 amino acids. With 0 bases removed from V and 6 bases from J, the gap between germline ends came to 16 bases. The CDR3 region is CASSLAGQRYSEQYF. The CDR3 nucleotides read TGCGCCAGCAGCTTGGCAGGACAGAGATACTCCGAGCAGTACTTC.

This clone appeared once. The chain carries TRBV7-2 and TRBJ1-3, with TRBD1 matching 9 bases. J gave up 6 bases and V 3 bases, and 3 bases lay outside the gene matches. The CDR3 length is 14 residues. Germline V gene data show CDR1 as SGHTA and CDR2 as FQGNSA. The CDR3 sequence: CASSFTGGENTIYF. Written as DNA, the CDR3 is TGTGCCAGCAGCTTTACAGGGGGCGAAAACACCATATATTTT. Based on the CDR3 plus reference TRBV7-2 and TRBJ1-3, the full variable domain is GAGVSQSPSNKVTEKGKDVELRCDPISGHTALYWYRQSLGQGLEFLIYFQGNSAPDKSGLPSDRFSAERTGGSVSTLTIQRTQQEDSAVYLCASSFTGGENTIYFGEGSWLTVV.

This clone has just a few counts. The J gene is TRBJ2-7, the V gene TRBV6-5; 10 nucleotides line up with TRBD1. This CDR3 spans 12 amino acids. CDR1 is MNHEY, CDR2 SVGAGI, per germline. The V and J ends lost 10 bases and 4 bases, in that order; junction bases with no gene match: 4. In DNA, the CDR3 is TGTGCCACCCGGACAGGGGGGTACGAGCAGTACTTC. This gives the protein CATRTGGYEQYF.

The chain is built from TRBV30 and TRBJ2-1; weak D call: TRBD1 (5 bases). CDR1 is GTSNPN and CDR2 is SVGIG in the germline V gene (reference sequence). The CDR3 covers 14 residues. The V end lost 8 bases, the J end lost 0 bases, and 14 bases lay between the germline ends. The CDR3 here is CAGVQGVSYNEQFF. CDR3 nucleotides: TGTGCCGGGGTCCAGGGCGTCTCCTACAATGAGCAGTTCTTC.

The chain is built from TRBV19 and TRBJ1-2, with 9 nucleotides matching TRBD1. The CDR3 spans 13 residues. Germline loops: CDR1 LNHDA, CDR2 SQIVND (reference sequence). V dropped 6 bases and J dropped 6; count of bases not matched to a gene: 5. The CDR3 loop reads CASSVQGADGYTF. CDR3 nucleotide sequence: TGTGCCAGTAGCGTACAGGGGGCCGATGGCTACACCTTC. Full variable domain (rest looked up from reference TRBV19 and TRBJ1-2): DGGITQSPKYLFRKEGQNVTLSCEQNLNHDAMYWYRQDPGQGLRLIYYSQIVNDFQKGDIAEGYSVSREKKESFPLTVTSAQKNPTAFYLCASSVQGADGYTFGSGTRLTVV.

The chain combines TRBV30 with TRBJ1-5, with 8 bases that match TRBD1. The CDR3 extends over 14 amino acids. Germline CDR1 reads GTSNPN; CDR2 reads SVGIG (reference sequence). With 5 bases clipped from V and 2 bases from J, the junction kept 5 bases outside the gene matches. CDR3 coding DNA: TGTGCCTGGGCTGGGACAGGAGGCAATCAGCCCCAGCATTTT. Protein product: CAWAGTGGNQPQHF.

The genes are TRBV5-8 and TRBJ1-6; 8 nucleotides match TRBD1. The CDR3 contains 14 residues. Losses at the gene ends were 0 bases for V and 10 bases for J; bases not matched to a gene: 3. Looked up from germline, CDR1 is SGHTS and CDR2 is YDEGEE. In DNA form, the CDR3 reads TGTGCCAGCAGCTTGGGCAGGGGGCTCTCACCCCTCCACTTT. Residues: CASSLGRGLSPLHF.

The rearrangement links TRBV7-6 to TRBJ1-6; no definite D call. V gave up 5 bases and J gave up 7 bases, with 15 bases separating them. In germline, CDR1 is SGHVS, CDR2 FNYEAQ. The CDR3 runs to 15 residues. The CDR3 is CASSIRSSMNSPLHF. The CDR3 nucleotides read TGTGCCAGCAGCATTCGTTCTAGTATGAATTCACCCCTCCACTTT.